Listed below are T cell receptor beta chains from one sample, sequenced in a study of cytomegalovirus exposure and HLA in healthy donors. Only in-frame clones appear in the TCRdb table, and some are missing; sequencing was by immunoSEQ multiplex PCR. The table lists about 120,000 clones, 81% of them singletons. The sample comprised PBMCs. The source of these receptors is a woman aged 35 to 49 in good health and CMV-seronegative. Each CDR3 is given with its conserved first and last residue. The D gene is left open where the match is weak. Some rows mark clone size as missing; the rest say once, few, many or name a class of expanded clone.

D	J	size	V	CDR3	DNA
TRBD1	TRBJ2-7	NA	TRBV5-1	CASSLAGTGSFDEQYF	TGCGCCAGCAGCTTGGCCGGGACAGGGTCTTTCGACGAGCAGTACTTC
TRBD1	TRBJ1-6	NA	TRBV27	CASSLSPQGARYF	TGTGCCAGCAGTTTATCGCCTCAGGGGGCCCGGTACTTT
TRBD2	TRBJ2-1	NA	TRBV7-6	CASSLGSTSAYNEQFF	TGTGCCAGCAGCTTAGGATCAACTAGCGCATACAATGAGCAGTTCTTC
NA	TRBJ1-2	NA	TRBV18	CASSQSTDTGYYTF	TGTGCCAGCTCACAATCTACCGACACAGGGTACTACACCTTC
NA	TRBJ1-1	many	TRBV6-6	CASTGGGSTEAFF	TGTGCCAGCACCGGTGGGGGGTCCACTGAAGCTTTCTTT
NA	TRBJ2-7	few	TRBV4-3	CASARATGASYEQYF	TGCGCCAGCGCCAGGGCTACAGGAGCCTCCTACGAGCAGTACTTC
NA	TRBJ2-3	NA	TRBV5-4	CASSPQLAPSTDTQYF	TGTGCCAGCAGCCCTCAGCTAGCGCCTAGCACAGATACGCAGTATTTT
NA	TRBJ2-3	few	TRBV7-3	CASSLKRAADTQYF	TGTGCCAGCAGCTTAAAACGAGCGGCAGATACGCAGTATTTT
TRBD2	TRBJ2-7	once	TRBV7-2	CASSLGLGLVYF	TGTGCCAGCAGCTTAGGCTTGGGACTAGTGTACTTC
TRBD2	TRBJ2-5	NA	TRBV28	CASSLGRSAGIQETQYF	TGTGCCAGCAGCCTCGGGAGGTCAGCTGGGATTCAAGAGACCCAGTACTTC
NA	TRBJ1-6	NA	TRBV19	CASSIDSKNSPLHF	TGTGCCAGTAGTATCGACAGCAAAAATTCACCCCTCCACTTT
TRBD1	TRBJ1-1	NA	TRBV6-6	CASSWQGDTEAFF	TGTGCCAGCAGTTGGCAGGGGGACACTGAAGCTTTCTTT
TRBD2	TRBJ2-2	once	TRBV11-2	CASSLVPGLAGDTGELFF	TGTGCCAGCAGCTTAGTCCCGGGACTAGCGGGAGATACCGGGGAGCTGTTTTTT
TRBD2	TRBJ2-3	NA	TRBV7-2	CASSIDPGGVRYTQYF	TGTGCCAGCAGCATCGACCCCGGGGGGGTGAGATATACGCAGTATTTT
TRBD1	TRBJ2-7	NA	TRBV11-2	CASSKRGPPHYEQYF	TGTGCCAGCAGCAAAAGGGGGCCTCCGCACTACGAGCAGTACTTC
TRBD1	TRBJ2-7	NA	TRBV5-1	CASSFGTGSYEQYF	TGCGCCAGCAGCTTTGGGACAGGGTCCTACGAGCAGTACTTC
TRBD2	TRBJ2-2	NA	TRBV6-5	CASSYKREDGELFF	TGTGCCAGCAGTTACAAGCGGGAGGACGGGGAGCTGTTTTTT
TRBD2	TRBJ2-5	once	TRBV2	CASNLAGPQETQYF	TGTGCCAGCAATCTAGCGGGACCCCAAGAGACCCAGTACTTC
NA	TRBJ2-3	NA	TRBV4-3	CASSQIRSAVDTQYF	TGCGCCAGCAGCCAAATACGGAGCGCGGTTGATACGCAGTATTTT
NA	TRBJ1-1	NA	TRBV7-2	CASSLGRGNTEAFF	TGTGCCAGCAGCTTAGGGAGAGGGAACACTGAAGCTTTCTTT
TRBD1	TRBJ2-7	NA	TRBV19	CASSTQGKSYEQYF	TGTGCCAGTAGTACACAGGGGAAATCCTACGAGCAGTACTTC
NA	TRBJ2-2	NA	TRBV28	CASRMSNTGTGELFF	TGTGCCAGCAGAATGAGCAATACGGGCACCGGGGAGCTGTTTTTT
NA	TRBJ2-7	NA	TRBV6-5	CASREGNEQYF	TGTGCCAGCAGAGAGGGTAACGAGCAGTACTTC
NA	TRBJ1-1	NA	TRBV14	CASSSGGARAEAFF	TGTGCCAGCAGTTCCGGCGGGGCGCGAGCTGAAGCTTTCTTT
TRBD1	TRBJ1-1	NA	TRBV5-6	CASSRDRGPILNTEAFF	TGTGCCAGCAGCCGAGACAGGGGGCCCATACTGAACACTGAAGCTTTCTTT
TRBD1	TRBJ1-1	NA	TRBV19	CASRPLDRVNTEAFF	TGTGCCAGTAGACCCCTTGACAGGGTGAACACTGAAGCTTTCTTT
TRBD2	TRBJ2-7	NA	TRBV9	CASSVGGSPSEQYF	TGTGCCAGCAGCGTTGGCGGGAGCCCTTCCGAGCAGTACTTC
TRBD1	TRBJ1-1	NA	TRBV29-1	CSVETGEMNTEAFF	TGCAGCGTTGAGACAGGGGAAATGAACACTGAAGCTTTCTTT
NA	TRBJ1-4	NA	TRBV23-1	CASSSDRRNEKLFF	TGCGCCAGCAGCAGCGACAGAAGAAATGAAAAACTGTTTTTT
NA	TRBJ2-7	few	TRBV6-1	CAARGSSSYEQYF	TGTGCCGCACGGGGGTCGAGCTCCTACGAGCAGTACTTC
NA	TRBJ2-7	NA	TRBV15	CATSRATGGEYEQYF	TGTGCCACCAGCCGAGCTACAGGGGGGGAGTACGAGCAGTACTTC
NA	TRBJ2-7	NA	TRBV7-2	CASSPAGRDSYEQYF	TGTGCCAGCAGCCCGGCGGGAAGGGACTCCTACGAGCAGTACTTC
NA	TRBJ1-5	few	TRBV7-9	CASSLRTPVSQPQHF	TGTGCCAGCAGCTTACGGACACCCGTTAGTCAGCCCCAGCATTTT
TRBD1	TRBJ1-1	NA	TRBV14	CASSQLTGVNTEAFF	TGTGCCAGCAGCCAACTGACAGGGGTGAACACTGAAGCTTTCTTT
NA	TRBJ2-2	NA	TRBV7-9	CAISGGELFF	TGTGCCATCTCAGGAGGGGAGCTGTTTTTT
TRBD1	TRBJ1-1	NA	TRBV7-9	CASSLATGGRIEAFF	TGTGCCAGCAGCTTAGCGACAGGGGGTCGTATTGAAGCTTTCTTT
NA	TRBJ2-7	few	TRBV7-2	CASSFGTGVYEQYF	TGTGCCAGCAGCTTCGGAACGGGAGTGTACGAGCAGTACTTC
NA	TRBJ1-2	NA	TRBV10-1	CASITTEDYGYTF	TGCGCCAGCATTACGACTGAGGACTATGGCTACACCTTC
TRBD2	TRBJ2-5	NA	TRBV7-9	CSSSFQLAGGIETQYF	TGTTCCAGCAGCTTTCAACTAGCGGGAGGAATAGAGACCCAGTACTTC
NA	TRBJ1-6	NA	TRBV27	CASGGVIGSPLHF	TGTGCCAGCGGAGGGGTGATAGGTTCACCCCTCCACTTT
NA	TRBJ2-7	NA	TRBV18	CASSPAGDEQYF	TGTGCCAGCTCACCGGCAGGCGACGAGCAGTACTTC
NA	TRBJ2-7	NA	TRBV5-1	CASSPDPTGSYEQYF	TGCGCCAGCAGCCCCGACCCGACAGGCTCCTACGAGCAGTACTTC
TRBD2	TRBJ2-1	NA	TRBV29-1	CSALTRAYSGPSYNEQFF	TGCAGCGCCCTGACCCGAGCCTATAGCGGGCCTTCCTACAATGAGCAGTTCTTC
NA	TRBJ2-4	NA	TRBV5-4	CASSFSRGNGGPKNIQYF	TGTGCCAGCAGCTTTTCCCGGGGAAACGGCGGGCCCAAAAACATTCAGTACTTC
NA	TRBJ1-5	NA	TRBV19	CASSIEGGSRSNQPQHF	TGTGCCAGTAGTATAGAGGGAGGATCGAGGTCCAATCAGCCCCAGCATTTT
NA	TRBJ1-1	NA	TRBV11-2	CASSLTRDTEAFF	TGTGCCAGCAGCCTTACGAGGGACACTGAAGCTTTCTTT
NA	TRBJ2-7	NA	TRBV13	CASSPLADPNYEQYF	TGTGCCAGCAGCCCCCTAGCAGATCCTAACTACGAGCAGTACTTC